This T cell receptor beta chain stems from a study of regulatory T cells in long-lasting Graves disease. Time point specified: newly diagnosed GD, antithyroid drugs for less than 3 months. Construction of the TCR library relied on RNA isolated from PBMCs. Germline values: CDR1 GTSNPN, CDR2 SVGIG (reference sequence). CDR3 length: 16 amino acids. Trimming took off 3 bases at V and 3 bases at J, with 21 bases between the two ends. This clonotype was seen at least ten times. Antigen unknown. CDR3 regions were amplified by Arm-PCR using iRepertoire HTBI primers to build TCR beta libraries. One entry per CDR3 protein results from TCRdb running MiXCR on the multiplex PCR reads. In the table there are hundreds of thousands of distinct CDR3 sequences, less than 20% of which are singletons. Findings and caveats of the study: TCR diversity was lower in persistent Graves' patients than in newly diagnosed ones.

V usage is TRBV30 and J usage is TRBJ2-7; D gene unclear. The source was peripheral blood mononuclear cells (PBMCs), collected at new diagnosis, from a patient treated with antithyroid drugs. The origin of this receptor is a female donor with Graves disease. DNA for the CDR3: TGTGCCTGGAGACCCCTAAGGCAGTCTGACGTCTACGAGCAGTACTTC. It translates to CAWRPLRQSDVYEQYF.